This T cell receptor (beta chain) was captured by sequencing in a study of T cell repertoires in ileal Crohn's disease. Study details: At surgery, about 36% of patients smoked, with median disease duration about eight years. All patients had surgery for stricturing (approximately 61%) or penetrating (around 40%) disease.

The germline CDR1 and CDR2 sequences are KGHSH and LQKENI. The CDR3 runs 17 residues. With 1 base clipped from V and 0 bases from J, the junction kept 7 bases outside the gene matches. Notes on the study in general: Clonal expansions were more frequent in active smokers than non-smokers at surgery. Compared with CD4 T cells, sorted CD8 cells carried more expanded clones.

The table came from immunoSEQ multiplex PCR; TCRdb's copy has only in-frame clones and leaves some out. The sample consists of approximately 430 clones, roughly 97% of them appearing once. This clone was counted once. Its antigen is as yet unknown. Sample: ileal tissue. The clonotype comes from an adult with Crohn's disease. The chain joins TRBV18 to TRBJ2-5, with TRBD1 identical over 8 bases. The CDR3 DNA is TGTGCCAGCTCACCACGCCCAGGGGGCCTCCACCAAGAGACCCAGTACTTC. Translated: CASSPRPGGLHQETQYF.